Listed below are T cell receptor beta chains from one sample, sequenced in a study of blood T cell repertoires in COVID-19. TCRdb's copy holds only in-frame clones and misses some; the assay was immunoSEQ multiplex PCR. Of 110,000 or so clones in the sample, roughly 84% are singletons; the top ten hold roughly 8.1%. Sequenced material: peripheral blood. The receptors were sampled from a woman aged 70 to 79 who had recovered from COVID-19. The CDR3 runs from the conserved cysteine through the conserved F or W. Fields, in order: J gene, V gene, D gene, CDR3 length, clone size, CDR3 DNA, CDR3 protein. The D gene is left open where the match is weak. Where a row states a size, it is once, few, many or the class of an expanded clone; other rows omit it.

j_call: TRBJ2-3
v_call: TRBV10-3
d_call: .
cdr3_length: 11
clone_size: .
cdr3_nt: TGTGCCATCAGTTCAGGGGATACGCAGTATTTT
cdr3_aa: CAISSGDTQYF

j_call: TRBJ1-6
v_call: TRBV9
d_call: TRBD1
cdr3_length: 14
clone_size: .
cdr3_nt: TGTGCCAGCAGCCCGGGGACAGGGGAGTCACCCCTCCACTTT
cdr3_aa: CASSPGTGESPLHF

j_call: TRBJ2-2
v_call: TRBV6-5
d_call: .
cdr3_length: 13
clone_size: .
cdr3_nt: TGTGCCAGCAGGCTACCGGGCACCGGGGAGCTGTTTTTT
cdr3_aa: CASRLPGTGELFF

j_call: TRBJ2-5
v_call: TRBV20-1
d_call: TRBD2
cdr3_length: 12
clone_size: .
cdr3_nt: TGCAGTGCTAGTTGGCGGGGGGAGACCCAGTACTTC
cdr3_aa: CSASWRGETQYF

j_call: TRBJ1-4
v_call: TRBV3-1/TRBV3-2
d_call: .
cdr3_length: 16
clone_size: .
cdr3_nt: TGTGCCAGCAGCCAAGAAGATGGAGGTCGGTGGGAAAAACTGTTTTTT
cdr3_aa: CASSQEDGGRWEKLFF

j_call: TRBJ1-1
v_call: TRBV7-2
d_call: .
cdr3_length: 15
clone_size: .
cdr3_nt: TGTGCCAGCAGCGCGATGGGATCTCGGGGAACTGAAGCTTTCTTT
cdr3_aa: CASSAMGSRGTEAFF

j_call: TRBJ2-6
v_call: TRBV10-3
d_call: .
cdr3_length: 16
clone_size: .
cdr3_nt: TGTGCCATCAGTGAGCCGAGGCGGGCTGGGGCCAACGTCCTGACTTTC
cdr3_aa: CAISEPRRAGANVLTF

j_call: TRBJ2-3
v_call: TRBV18
d_call: TRBD2
cdr3_length: 13
clone_size: .
cdr3_nt: TGTGCCAGCCTCCGAGGGGAGGGCAGTACGCAGTATTTT
cdr3_aa: CASLRGEGSTQYF

j_call: TRBJ2-3
v_call: TRBV10-2
d_call: .
cdr3_length: 16
clone_size: .
cdr3_nt: TGCGCCAGCAGTGAGTCATCGGGGGGCCCGGCAGATACGCAGTATTTT
cdr3_aa: CASSESSGGPADTQYF

j_call: TRBJ2-4
v_call: TRBV9
d_call: TRBD2
cdr3_length: 15
clone_size: once
cdr3_nt: TGTGCCAGCAGCGCCGGGGGGACGGCCAAAAACATTCAGTACTTC
cdr3_aa: CASSAGGTAKNIQYF

j_call: TRBJ2-3
v_call: TRBV7-3
d_call: .
cdr3_length: 18
clone_size: .
cdr3_nt: TGTGCCAGCAGCTCCAGGGGGTTAGCGGGACCCGACACAGATACGCAGTATTTT
cdr3_aa: CASSSRGLAGPDTDTQYF

j_call: TRBJ2-5
v_call: TRBV5-1
d_call: .
cdr3_length: 14
clone_size: .
cdr3_nt: TGCGCCAGCAGCTTGGAGTTACCAGGGGAGACCCAGTACTTC
cdr3_aa: CASSLELPGETQYF